The sequence of this T cell receptor beta chain was determined in a study of T-cell memory formation after mild COVID-19. Study findings and constraints: Later expanders leaned CD4+, whereas day 15 to 85 contracting clones were balanced CD4/CD8. What remained unconfirmed was the SARS-CoV-2 specificity of second-wave clones peaking on day 37. Cross-reactive memory appears to have joined, as suggested by some responding clones showing up in pre-infection memory.

This CDR3 spans 17 amino acids. V was clipped by 0 bases and J by 6 bases, with 19 bases between them. Germline V lookup: CDR1 SGHVS, CDR2 FQNEAQ. Worth noting for this clonotype: Its antigen is as yet unknown. This clone may be a read error of a much larger clone one base away.

In TCRdb, the 5' RACE reads were re-called with MiXCR into one record per CDR3 protein. The sample has about 130,000 distinct CDR3 sequences; more than 15% are singletons. The TCR originated in an adult woman who had mild COVID-19 (a few samples of this study predate the infection). Cell type and time point are not known. The rearrangement links TRBV7-8 to TRBJ2-3; tentatively, D is TRBD2 (6 bases). Sequencing input: PBMCs or a T cell subset sorted from them (not recorded which). The CDR3 nucleotides read TGTGCCAGCAGCTTAGCCGGGACTTCCGGTTGGAGGGATACGCAGTATTTT. Its translation: CASSLAGTSGWRDTQYF. Variable domain in full (rest from reference TRBV7-8 and TRBJ2-3): GAGVSQSPRYKVAKRGQDVALRCDPISGHVSLFWYQQALGQGPEFLTYFQNEAQLDKSGLPSDRFFAERPEGSVSTLKIQRTQQEDSAVYLCASSLAGTSGWRDTQYFGPGTRLTVL.